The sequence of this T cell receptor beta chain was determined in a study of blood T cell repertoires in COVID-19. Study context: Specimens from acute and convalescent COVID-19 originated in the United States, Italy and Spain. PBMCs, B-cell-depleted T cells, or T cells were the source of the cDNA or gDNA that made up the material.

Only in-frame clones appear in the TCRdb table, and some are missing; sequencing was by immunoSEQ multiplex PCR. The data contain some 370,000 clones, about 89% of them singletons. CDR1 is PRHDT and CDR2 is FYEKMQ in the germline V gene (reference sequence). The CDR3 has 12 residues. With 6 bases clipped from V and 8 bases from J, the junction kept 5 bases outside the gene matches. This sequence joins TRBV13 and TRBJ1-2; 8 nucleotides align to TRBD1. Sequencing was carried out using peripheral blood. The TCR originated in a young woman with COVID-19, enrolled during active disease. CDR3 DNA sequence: TGTGCCAGCAGGCAGGGGGCGAGGGGCTACACCTTC. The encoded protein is CASRQGARGYTF.